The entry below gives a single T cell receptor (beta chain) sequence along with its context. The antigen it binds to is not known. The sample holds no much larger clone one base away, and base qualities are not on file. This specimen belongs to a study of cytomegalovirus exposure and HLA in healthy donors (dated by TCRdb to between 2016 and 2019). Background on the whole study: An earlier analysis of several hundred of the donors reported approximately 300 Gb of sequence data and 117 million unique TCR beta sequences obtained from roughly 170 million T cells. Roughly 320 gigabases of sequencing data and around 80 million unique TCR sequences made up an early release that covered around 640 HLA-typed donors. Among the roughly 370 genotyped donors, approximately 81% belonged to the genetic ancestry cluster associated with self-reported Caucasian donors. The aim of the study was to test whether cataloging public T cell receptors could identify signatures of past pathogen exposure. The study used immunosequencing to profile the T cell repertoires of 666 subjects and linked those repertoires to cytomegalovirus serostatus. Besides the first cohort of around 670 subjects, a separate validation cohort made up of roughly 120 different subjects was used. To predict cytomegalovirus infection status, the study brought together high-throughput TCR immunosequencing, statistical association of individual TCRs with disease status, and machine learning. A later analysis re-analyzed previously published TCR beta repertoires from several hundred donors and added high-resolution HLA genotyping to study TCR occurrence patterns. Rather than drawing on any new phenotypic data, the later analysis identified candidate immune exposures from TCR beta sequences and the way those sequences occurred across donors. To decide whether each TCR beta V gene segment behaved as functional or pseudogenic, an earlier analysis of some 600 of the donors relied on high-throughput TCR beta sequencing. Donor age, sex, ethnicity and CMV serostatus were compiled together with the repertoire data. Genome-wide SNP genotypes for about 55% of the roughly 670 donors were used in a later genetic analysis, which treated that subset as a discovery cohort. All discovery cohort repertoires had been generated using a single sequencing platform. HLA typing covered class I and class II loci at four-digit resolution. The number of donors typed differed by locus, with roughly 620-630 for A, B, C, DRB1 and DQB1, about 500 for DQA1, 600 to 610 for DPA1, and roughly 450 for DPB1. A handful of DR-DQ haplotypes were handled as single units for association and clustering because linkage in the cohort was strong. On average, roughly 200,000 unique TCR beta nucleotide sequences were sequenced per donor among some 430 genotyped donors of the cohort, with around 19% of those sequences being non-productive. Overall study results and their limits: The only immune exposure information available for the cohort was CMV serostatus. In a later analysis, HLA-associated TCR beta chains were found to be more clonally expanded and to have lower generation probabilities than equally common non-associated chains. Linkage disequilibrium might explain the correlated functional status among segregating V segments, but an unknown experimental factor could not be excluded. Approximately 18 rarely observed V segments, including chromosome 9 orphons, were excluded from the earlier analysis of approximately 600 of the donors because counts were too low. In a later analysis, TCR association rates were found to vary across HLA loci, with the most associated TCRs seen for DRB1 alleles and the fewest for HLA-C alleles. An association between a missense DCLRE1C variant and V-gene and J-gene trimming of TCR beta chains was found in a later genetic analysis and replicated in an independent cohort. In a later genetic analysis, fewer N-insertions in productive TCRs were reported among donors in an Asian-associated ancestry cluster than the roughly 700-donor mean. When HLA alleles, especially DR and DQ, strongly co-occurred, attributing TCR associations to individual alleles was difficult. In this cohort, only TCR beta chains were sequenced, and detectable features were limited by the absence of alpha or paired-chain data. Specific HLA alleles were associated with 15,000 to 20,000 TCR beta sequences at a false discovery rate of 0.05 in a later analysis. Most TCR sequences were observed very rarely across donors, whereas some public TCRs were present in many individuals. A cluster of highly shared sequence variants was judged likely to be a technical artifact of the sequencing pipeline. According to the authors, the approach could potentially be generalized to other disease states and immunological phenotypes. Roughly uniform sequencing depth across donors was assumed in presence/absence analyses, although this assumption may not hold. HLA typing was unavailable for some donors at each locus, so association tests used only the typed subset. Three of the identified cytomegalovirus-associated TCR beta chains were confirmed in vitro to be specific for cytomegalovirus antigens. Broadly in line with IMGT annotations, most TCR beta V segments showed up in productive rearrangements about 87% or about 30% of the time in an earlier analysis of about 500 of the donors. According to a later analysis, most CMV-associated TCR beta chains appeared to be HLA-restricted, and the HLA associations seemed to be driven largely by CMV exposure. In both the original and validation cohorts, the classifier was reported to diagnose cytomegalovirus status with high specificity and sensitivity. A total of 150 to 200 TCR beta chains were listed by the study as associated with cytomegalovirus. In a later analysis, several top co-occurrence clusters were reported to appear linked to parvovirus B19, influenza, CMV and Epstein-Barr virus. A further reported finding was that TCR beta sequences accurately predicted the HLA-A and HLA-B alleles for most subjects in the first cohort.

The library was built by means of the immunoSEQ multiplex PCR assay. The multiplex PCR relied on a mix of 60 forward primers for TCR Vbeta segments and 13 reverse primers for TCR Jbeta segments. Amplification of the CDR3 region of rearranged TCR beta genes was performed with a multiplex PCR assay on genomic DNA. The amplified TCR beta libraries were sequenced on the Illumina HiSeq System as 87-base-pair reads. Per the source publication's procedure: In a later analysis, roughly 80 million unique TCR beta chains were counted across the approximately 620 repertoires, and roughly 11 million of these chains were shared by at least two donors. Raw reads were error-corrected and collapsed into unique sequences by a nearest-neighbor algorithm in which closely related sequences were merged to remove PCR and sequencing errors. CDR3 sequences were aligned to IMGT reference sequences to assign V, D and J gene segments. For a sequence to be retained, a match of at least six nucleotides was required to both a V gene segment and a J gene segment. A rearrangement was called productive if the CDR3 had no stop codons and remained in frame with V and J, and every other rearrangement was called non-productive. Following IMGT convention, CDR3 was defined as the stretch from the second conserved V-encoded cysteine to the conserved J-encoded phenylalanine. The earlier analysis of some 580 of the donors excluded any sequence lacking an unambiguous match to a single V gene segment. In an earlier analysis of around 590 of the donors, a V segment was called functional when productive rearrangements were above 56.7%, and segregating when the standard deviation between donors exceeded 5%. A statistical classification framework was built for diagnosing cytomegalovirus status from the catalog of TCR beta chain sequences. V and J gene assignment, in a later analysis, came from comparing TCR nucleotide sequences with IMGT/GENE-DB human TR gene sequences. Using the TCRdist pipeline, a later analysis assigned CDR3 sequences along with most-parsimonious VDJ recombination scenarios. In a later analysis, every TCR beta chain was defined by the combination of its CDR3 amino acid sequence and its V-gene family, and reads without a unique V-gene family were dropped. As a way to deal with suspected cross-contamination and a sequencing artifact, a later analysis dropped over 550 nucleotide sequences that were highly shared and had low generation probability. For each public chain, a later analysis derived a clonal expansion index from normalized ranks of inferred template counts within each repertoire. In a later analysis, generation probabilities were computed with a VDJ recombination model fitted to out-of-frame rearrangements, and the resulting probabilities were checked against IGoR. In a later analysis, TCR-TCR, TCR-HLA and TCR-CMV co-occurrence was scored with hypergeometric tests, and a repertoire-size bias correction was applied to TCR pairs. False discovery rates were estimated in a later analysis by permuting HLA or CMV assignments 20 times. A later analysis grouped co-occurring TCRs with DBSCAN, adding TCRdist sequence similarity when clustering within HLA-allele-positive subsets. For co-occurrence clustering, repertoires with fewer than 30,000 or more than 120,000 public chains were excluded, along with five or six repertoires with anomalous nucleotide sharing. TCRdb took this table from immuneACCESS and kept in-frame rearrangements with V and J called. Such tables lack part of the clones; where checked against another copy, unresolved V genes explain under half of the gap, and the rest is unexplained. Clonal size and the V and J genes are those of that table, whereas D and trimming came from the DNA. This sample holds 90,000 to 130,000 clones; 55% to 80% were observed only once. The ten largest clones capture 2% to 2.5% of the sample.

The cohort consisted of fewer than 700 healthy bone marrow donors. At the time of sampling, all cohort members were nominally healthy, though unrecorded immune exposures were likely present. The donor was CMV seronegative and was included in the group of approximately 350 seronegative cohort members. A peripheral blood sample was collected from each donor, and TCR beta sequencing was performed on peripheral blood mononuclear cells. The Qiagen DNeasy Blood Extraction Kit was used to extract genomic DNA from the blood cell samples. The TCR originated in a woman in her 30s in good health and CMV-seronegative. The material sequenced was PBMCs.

The nucleotide sequence reads TGTGCCAGCAGCTTAGCCCCACTAGCGGGGATCTATGAGCAGTTCTTC. Translated, this gives CASSLAPLAGIYEQFF. The sequence is built from TRBV7-2 and TRBJ2-1, with TRBD2 matching 10 junction bases. V and J are trimmed by 0 bases and 8 bases, and the gene matches miss 7 bases of the junction. Spanning cysteine to phenylalanine, the CDR3 consists of 16 amino acids. The only DNA kept is the CDR3, 48 bases in frame from the first base. As encoded in the germline V gene, CDR1 is SGHTA while CDR2 is FQGNSA.